This T cell receptor beta chain stems from a study of beta chain features in type 1 diabetes. In the study overall: Sorted cells numbering roughly 98,000,000 were examined across all samples. Points from the study as a whole: Insertions at VDJ junctions were less frequent in type 1 diabetes patients. These patients also deleted more nucleotides at the same junctions. Patients' naive, central memory and Treg TCRB repertoires seemed closer to one another than those of healthy donors.

By way of CD45RO/CCR7/CD25/CD127/CD95/CD27, the CD4+ regulatory, stem cell-like memory, central memory and naive cells were sorted. Sequenced material consisted of expressed TCRB transcripts (all of the isolated RNA was reverse transcribed). Here immunoSEQ multiplex PCR was the method, and the copy in TCRdb shows in-frame clones only, minus some. This sample has 250,000 to 350,000 clones, with 13% to 15% found just once. About this clone itself: Its antigen is undetermined.

Trimming cost V 5 bases and J 1 base, with 14 bases left between them. There are 15 residues in the CDR3. From germline, CDR1 is SGHAT and CDR2 FQNNGV. The genes are TRBV11-2 and TRBJ1-1, with D possibly being TRBD1 (6 bases). The TCR sequence derives from a man aged 30 to 45 in good health. Sequencing was done on a sample of central memory CD4+ T cells from blood. The CDR3 coding sequence is TGTGCCAGCAGCAAACAGGGTATACGGAACACTGAAGCTTTCTTT. Residues: CASSKQGIRNTEAFF.